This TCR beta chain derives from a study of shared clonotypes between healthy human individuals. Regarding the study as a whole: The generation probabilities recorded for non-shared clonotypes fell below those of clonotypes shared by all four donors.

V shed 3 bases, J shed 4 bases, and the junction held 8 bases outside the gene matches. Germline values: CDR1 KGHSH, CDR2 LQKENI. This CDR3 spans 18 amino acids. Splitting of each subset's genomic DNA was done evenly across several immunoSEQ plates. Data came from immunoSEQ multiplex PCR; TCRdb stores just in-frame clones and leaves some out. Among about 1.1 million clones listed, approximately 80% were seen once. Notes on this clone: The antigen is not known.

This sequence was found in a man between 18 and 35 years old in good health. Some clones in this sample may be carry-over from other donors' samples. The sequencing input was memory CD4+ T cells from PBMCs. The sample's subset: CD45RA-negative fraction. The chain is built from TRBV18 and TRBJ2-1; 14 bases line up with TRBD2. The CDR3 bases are TGTGCCAGCTCACCGCAAAGACTAGCGGGAGGGCGTTACAATGAGCAGTTCTTC. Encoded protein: CASSPQRLAGGRYNEQFF.